The 16 T cell receptor beta chains given below trace back to one sample, sequenced in a study of blood T cell repertoires in COVID-19. The assay was immunoSEQ multiplex PCR, and TCRdb's table has in-frame clones only and misses some. Of approximately 120,000 clones in the sample, 70% to 80% were seen once. Sequenced input: peripheral blood. The source is a human donor in a cohort sampled during active COVID-19.

This clone showed up just once. This chain joins TRBV2 and TRBJ1-5; D is uncertain. V lost 6 bases and J 3 bases, leaving 9 bases between the germline ends. CDR3 length: 13 amino acids. Looked up from germline, CDR1 is SNHLY and CDR2 is FYNNEI. DNA for the CDR3: TGTGCCAGCAGCGGAGACCTCAATCAGCCCCAGCATTTT. Amino acid sequence: CASSGDLNQPQHF. The whole variable domain, remainder taken from reference TRBV2 and TRBJ1-5, is EPEVTQTPSHQVTQMGQEVILRCVPISNHLYFYWYRQILGQKVEFLVSFYNNEISEKSEIFDDQFSVERPDGSNFTLKIRSTKLEDSAMYFCASSGDLNQPQHFGDGTRLSIL.

The V call is TRBV5-4, the J call TRBJ1-1; tentatively, D is TRBD1 (5 bases). Germline CDR1 reads SGHNT; CDR2 reads YYREEE (reference sequence). CDR3 length: 14 residues. V gave up 1 base and J gave up 3 bases, with 10 bases separating them. The CDR3 region has the DNA TGTGCCAGCAGCTTGACGCCGGGGGACACTGAAGCTTTCTTT. Encoded protein: CASSLTPGDTEAFF.

In DNA form, the CDR3 reads TGTGCCAGTAGTAGGCACTCGGACAGTTTCCTCAATGAGCAGTTCTTC. Translation gives CASSRHSDSFLNEQFF. This sequence joins TRBV19 and TRBJ2-1, with D perhaps TRBD1 (6 bases). Germline V CDR1 and CDR2: LNHDA, SQIVND (reference sequence). V lost 4 bases, J lost 6 bases, and 19 bases lay in between. The CDR3 runs 16 residues.

J is TRBJ2-5 and V is TRBV6-2 or TRBV6-3; D remains ambiguous. The V gene lost 4 bases and the J gene lost 5 bases, with 5 bases spanning the gap. Germline-derived CDR1 and CDR2 are MNHEY and SVGEGT. This CDR3 has 11 residues. The CDR3 spells CASSLSETQYF. For the CDR3, the DNA is TGTGCCAGCAGTTTATCGGAGACCCAGTACTTC.

This clone has only one observation. The chain combines TRBV12-3 or TRBV12-4 with TRBJ2-3; TRBD1 agrees at 8 bases. The CDR3 covers 13 residues. With V trimmed by 6 bases and J by 10 bases, 9 bases remained unmatched. The CDR3 region has the DNA TGTGCCAGCAGACCGACAGGGGTGGAAGCGCAGTATTTT. As protein: CASRPTGVEAQYF.

The rearrangement joins TRBV4-1 to TRBJ1-4, with D maybe TRBD1 (6 bases). Trimming took off 4 bases at V and 5 bases at J, with 14 bases between the two ends. The CDR3 extends over 15 amino acids. Germline V gene lookup returns CDR1 MGHRA and CDR2 YSYEKL. CDR3 nucleotides: TGCGCCAGCAGCCCCCAACAGGGCGTGAATGAAAAACTGTTTTTT. The encoded protein is CASSPQQGVNEKLFF.

The chain combines TRBV5-1 with TRBJ2-7, with 8 positions matching TRBD1. CDR3 length equals 13 residues. V gave up 4 bases and J gave up 2 bases; unmatched junction bases: 2. Germline CDR1 reads SGHRS; CDR2 reads YFSETQ. The DNA for the CDR3 is TGCGCCAGCAGCCCGGACAGGGCCTACGAGCAGTACTTC. It codes for CASSPDRAYEQYF. Full variable domain (remainder filled in from reference TRBV5-1 and TRBJ2-7): KAGVTQTPRYLIKTRGQQVTLSCSPISGHRSVSWYQQTPGQGLQFLFEYFSETQRNKGNFPGRFSGRQFSNSRSEMNVSTLELGDSALYLCASSPDRAYEQYFGPGTRLTVT.

The CDR3 loop reads CASSRQGVGAYEQYF. DNA of the CDR3: TGTGCCAGCAGCCGACAGGGCGTTGGAGCCTACGAGCAGTACTTC. The chain uses TRBV14 and TRBJ2-7; the match to TRBD1 covers 7 bases. This CDR3 has 15 residues. The germline V gene encodes CDR1 SGHDN and CDR2 FVKESK. V lost 4 bases and J lost 2; bases outside the gene matches: 8.

The chain has TRBV10-3 and TRBJ2-7, with TRBD1 matching over 8 bases. CDR1 is ENHRY, CDR2 SYGVKD, per germline. The CDR3 runs to 12 residues. Trimming removed 10 bases from V and 3 bases from J; junction bases left unmatched: 5. CDR3: CATQGDLYEQYF. As DNA, the CDR3 is TGTGCCACACAGGGGGACCTCTACGAGCAGTACTTC.

The rearrangement joins TRBV10-3 to TRBJ2-1; TRBD1 is a possible D gene (6 bases). The germline gives CDR1 ENHRY, CDR2 SYGVKD. The ends were cut back, 7 bases at V and 7 bases at J, with 14 bases in the middle. This CDR3 has 13 residues. The DNA of the CDR3 is TGTGCCATCAATTCCCCAGGGACAAATGAGCAGTTCTTC. Its protein is CAINSPGTNEQFF.

This chain connects TRBV5-1 to TRBJ2-1; a possible D gene is TRBD2 (5 bases). Germline CDR1 is SGHRS and CDR2 is YFSETQ. V was cut by 0 bases and J by 4 bases, with 20 bases left in between. The CDR3 has 18 amino acids. Here the CDR3 reads CASSLAAGGFPEYNEQFF. CDR3 bases: TGCGCCAGCAGCTTGGCCGCGGGCGGGTTTCCCGAATACAATGAGCAGTTCTTC.

The chain couples TRBV7-3 to TRBJ1-1, with D hard to call. Trimming took off 1 base at V and 8 bases at J, with 17 bases between the two ends. Germline CDR1 is SGHTA and CDR2 is FQGTGA. The CDR3 runs 15 residues. The CDR3 bases are TGTGCCAGCAGCTTAAAAGGTGGAGAAACCCTGGAAGCTTTCTTT. Protein sequence: CASSLKGGETLEAFF.

The chain employs TRBV5-6 and TRBJ2-7; 11 nucleotides line up with TRBD1. Germline V gene sequence: CDR1 SGHDT, CDR2 YYEEEE. V trimming: 8 bases; J trimming: 0 bases; junction bases outside the gene matches: 7. This CDR3 has 15 amino acids. The CDR3 sequence is CASSAGTGGSYEQYF. CDR3 DNA sequence: TGTGCCAGTAGCGCCGGGACAGGGGGCTCCTACGAGCAGTACTTC.

The genes are TRBV12-3 or TRBV12-4 and TRBJ1-6; 7 bases agree with TRBD1. This CDR3 is built from 13 residues. Trimming at V came to 6 bases and at J to 8 bases, leaving 4 bases not matched to a gene. The CDR3 nucleotides are TGTGCCAGCAGAGGACAGGAGTATTCACCCCTCCACTTT. It specifies CASRGQEYSPLHF.

DNA for the CDR3: TGTGCCAGCAGTCCCGCCTCACAGGGGCACTATGGCTACACCTTC. As protein: CASSPASQGHYGYTF. The gene calls are TRBV28 and TRBJ1-2, with 7 nucleotides matching TRBD1. V dropped 5 bases and J dropped 3; count of bases not matched to a gene: 9. The CDR3 has 15 residues. Germline V lookup: CDR1 MDHEN, CDR2 SYDVKM.

The chain links TRBV7-2 to TRBJ2-3; TRBD1 agrees at 9 bases. Germline loops: CDR1 SGHTA, CDR2 FQGNSA. Trimming at V came to 3 bases and at J to 6 bases, leaving 7 bases not matched to a gene. The CDR3 covers 15 residues. CDR3 sequence (DNA): TGTGCCAGCAGCTTTGGACAGGGGTGGGCGGATACGCAGTATTTT. Amino acids: CASSFGQGWADTQYF.